The rows below give T cell receptor beta chains drawn from one sample of a study of cytomegalovirus exposure and HLA in healthy donors. Sequenced by immunoSEQ multiplex PCR; TCRdb stores in-frame clones only, minus some. The sample yields roughly 120,000 clones, around three quarters seen once. The sample comprised PBMCs. These receptors all come from a woman aged 40 to 50 in good health and CMV-seropositive. The CDR3 runs from the conserved cysteine through the conserved F or W. A D gene is named only where the DNA matches it firmly. Size is stated for part of the rows, as once, few or many counts, or as a class when the clone is expanded.

clone_size d_call j_call v_call cdr3_nt cdr3_aa
. . TRBJ2-2 TRBV6-5 TGTGCCAGCAGTTTTGAAGGGGGTAGGAACACCGGGGAGCTGTTTTTT CASSFEGGRNTGELFF
. TRBD1 TRBJ2-5 TRBV5-1 TGCGCCAGCAGCTCGACAGGGGAGACTCAGTACTTC CASSSTGETQYF
. . TRBJ2-7 TRBV25-1 TGTGCCAGCAGTGAATCGATAACAGGGCAAGGGGAGCAGTACTTC CASSESITGQGEQYF
. . TRBJ2-1 TRBV19 TGTGCCAGTAGTATTCGGGATAATGAGCAGTTCTTC CASSIRDNEQFF
. TRBD1 TRBJ2-7 TRBV7-9 TGTGCCAGCAGCTACGGGACAGGGGGGCAGAGGCAGAGTCCCTACGAGCAGTACTTC CASSYGTGGQRQSPYEQYF
. TRBD2 TRBJ2-1 TRBV4-1 TGCGCCAGCAGCCAGGCCGGGACTAGCCTGGAGGGGGAGCAGTTCTTC CASSQAGTSLEGEQFF
. TRBD1 TRBJ2-7 TRBV4-3 TGCGCCAGCAGCCAGGACAGGGGGCCCTGCCACTTC CASSQDRGPCHF
. TRBD2 TRBJ2-1 TRBV5-1 TGCGCCAGCAGCTTGGGAGGGAGGGTGTCGTTCTTC CASSLGGRVSFF
. . TRBJ1-5 TRBV19 TGTGCCAGCCAAGAGTCTTCGGGACATACTCAGCCCCAGCATTTT CASQESSGHTQPQHF
. TRBD2 TRBJ2-2 TRBV12-5 TGTGCTAGTGGTTTGAAAGCGGGACTAGCGGGGGGGCCGCACACCGGGGAGCTGTTTTTT CASGLKAGLAGGPHTGELFF
. TRBD1 TRBJ2-7 TRBV5-1 TGCGCCAGCAGAACGGGACAGGGGGCCGAGCAGTACTTC CASRTGQGAEQYF
. . TRBJ1-6 TRBV2 TGTGCCAGCAGTGAAGCGCTGGCCAGGGTCTCACCCCTCCACTTT CASSEALARVSPLHF
. TRBD2 TRBJ2-3 TRBV18 TGTGCCAGCTCACCACAGCGGGGGGGCACAGATACGCAGTATTTT CASSPQRGGTDTQYF
. . TRBJ1-5 TRBV5-8 TGTGCCAGCAGCTTGGTAGTGAATAGCAATCAGCCCCAGCATTTT CASSLVVNSNQPQHF
once . TRBJ2-2 TRBV11-2 TGTGCCAGCAGCTTAAACTGGGGGCGTTGGGCCGGGGAGCTGTTTTTT CASSLNWGRWAGELFF
. . TRBJ2-7 TRBV11-2 TGTGCCAGCAGCTTGGGACACGTTGGATCCTACGAGCAGTACTTC CASSLGHVGSYEQYF
. . TRBJ2-7 TRBV2 TGTGCCAGCAGTGATATGGGGGCGATAACCTACGAGCAGTACTTC CASSDMGAITYEQYF
once TRBD1 TRBJ1-1 TRBV18 TGTGCCAGCTCACTAAGGGACAGGGGCACTGAAGCTTTCTTT CASSLRDRGTEAFF